This T cell receptor (beta chain) was recorded in a study of tumor-infiltrating lymphocytes in primary liver carcinoma. CDR1 and CDR2 from the germline V gene are MNHNS and SASEGT. This CDR3 is 15 amino acids long. cDNA specific to TCR beta was made from around 470 ng of total RNA, with a constant-region primer employed for priming. Libraries covering TCR beta were generated through three nested multiplex PCR rounds (using a slightly modified ARM-PCR). The first two PCR rounds used TRBV1-TRBV30 forward primers with a C-beta reverse primer, approximately 11 cycles each. TCRdb redid the calling of the multiplex PCR reads with MiXCR, one entry per CDR3 protein. The data contain 100,000 or so distinct CDR3 sequences, more than 65% of them singletons. This clonotype was observed a few times. Germline and junction disagree at one end, which may indicate a read error. The source material, 20-30 mg of unsorted bulk tissue, was used to co-extract RNA and DNA.

This clonotype originated in a woman aged 60 to 75 with primary liver carcinoma and hepatitis B virus infection. The rearrangement uses TRBV6-1 and TRBJ2-7; 7 nucleotides align to TRBD2. The sample taken for sequencing was liver tumor tissue from sampling region 2. Subset in this sample: tumor region T2, inferior pole. This CDR3 is CASSEASGNSYEQYF. The CDR3 DNA sequence: TGTGCCAGTAGTGAGGCGAGCGGGAACTCCTACGAGCAGTACTTC.